This T cell receptor (beta chain) appears in the sequencing data of a study of T cells in localized non-small cell lung cancer. The study's findings and limits: Uninvolved adjacent lung showed the highest T cell clonality, exceeding tumor. The appearance of a median roughly 61 of the top 100 tumor clones was seen in adjacent lung. Higher T cell density in the blood was associated with longer overall survival, whereas higher adjacent-lung clonality associated with shorter survival. The study sequenced only one region of the tumor. As a result, intratumor heterogeneity could not be excluded and remains possible.

V shed 3 bases and J 4 bases; nucleotides not matched to a gene: 4. Per the germline V gene, CDR1 is KGHSH and CDR2 is LQKENI. The CDR3 length is 16 residues. The protocol was immunoSEQ multiplex PCR, while the TCRdb copy is restricted to in-frame clones and leaves out a portion. The sample has approximately 15,000 clones, 90% seen once. Concerning this clone itself: As yet, its antigen is unknown.

The chain has TRBV18 and TRBJ2-5, with 14 positions matching TRBD2. The input for sequencing was peripheral blood mononuclear cells, taken before any cancer treatment. The TCR sequence derives from a woman aged 35-70 years with stage III lung adenocarcinoma. CDR3 protein: CASSPTSGGAGETQYF. The CDR3 nucleotides are TGTGCCAGCTCACCGACTAGCGGGGGGGCCGGAGAGACCCAGTACTTC.